This T cell receptor (beta chain) was retrieved from a study of regulatory T cells in long-lasting Graves disease. The table lists this clonotype with many counts. The time point: newly diagnosed GD, antithyroid drugs for less than 3 months. Extracted PBMC RNA gave rise to the TCR library. CDR1 is SGHTA and CDR2 is FQGNSA in the germline V gene. The CDR3 runs to 12 residues. Deletions cut 5 bases from V and 6 bases from J, with 9 bases between. According to the study, TCR beta libraries were built with iRepertoire HTBI primers and CDR3-region Arm-PCR. MiXCR was run by TCRdb on the multiplex PCR reads, yielding one entry per CDR3 protein. The table shows roughly 250,000 distinct CDR3 sequences, with around 18% occurring only once. These same records also appear under a second study, on T cells in Graves' hyperthyroidism and ophthalmopathy. From that second work: It was a median about 6 months before onset that the model predicted ophthalmopathy.

This TCR came from a woman in her twenties or thirties with Graves disease. Sequences were derived from peripheral blood mononuclear cells (PBMCs), sampled at new diagnosis, from a patient treated with antithyroid drugs. The chain links TRBV7-2 to TRBJ2-3; no clear D. Here the CDR3 reads CASSLRRDTQYF. CDR3 in DNA: TGTGCCAGCAGCCTTAGGCGGGATACGCAGTATTTT. Using reference TRBV7-2 and TRBJ2-3 for the parts outside the CDR3, the full variable domain is GAGVSQSPSNKVTEKGKDVELRCDPISGHTALYWYRQSLGQGLEFLIYFQGNSAPDKSGLPSDRFSAERTGGSVSTLTIQRTQQEDSAVYLCASSLRRDTQYFGPGTRLTVL.